A single sample gave rise to the 17 T cell receptor beta chains below, sequenced in a study of blood T cell repertoires in COVID-19. The table came from immunoSEQ multiplex PCR; TCRdb's copy has only in-frame clones and leaves some out. The profile shows 150,000 to 200,000 clones, around 80% of them singletons. Material: peripheral blood. The receptors were gathered from a woman of 80 years or more with COVID-19, enrolled during active disease.

This clone has just a few counts. This chain joins TRBV28 and TRBJ2-7, with D perhaps matching TRBD1 (6 bases). CDR1 and CDR2 (germline): MDHEN, SYDVKM. The CDR3 is 13 residues long. Trimming pared 4 bases from V and 5 bases from J, leaving 12 bases between. The DNA of the CDR3 is TGTGCCAGCAGTTCAAACAGGGCCCACGAGCAGTACTTC. The encoded protein is CASSSNRAHEQYF. The full variable domain, with the rest looked up from reference TRBV28 and TRBJ2-7, is DVKVTQSSRYLVKRTGEKVFLECVQDMDHENMFWYRQDPGLGLRLIYFSYDVKMKEKGDIPEGYSVSREKKERFSLILESASTNQTSMYLCASSSNRAHEQYFGPGTRLTVT.

The rearrangement joins TRBV5-4 to TRBJ1-1; D is perhaps TRBD1 (5 bases). In germline, CDR1 is SGHNT, CDR2 YYREEE (reference sequence). Trimming stripped 4 bases from V and 3 bases from J, with 10 bases between. There are 13 residues in the CDR3. CDR3 in DNA: TGTGCCAGCAGCCTGGGGGGGGACACTGAAGCTTTCTTT. Translated: CASSLGGDTEAFF.

The chain has TRBV6-5 and TRBJ1-5; D unresolved. V was shortened by 4 bases and J by 0 bases, with 10 bases between the two germline ends. The CDR3 has 15 residues. Germline loops: CDR1 MNHEY, CDR2 SVGAGI. CDR3 coding DNA: TGTGCCAGCAGTTCAACAAGTAATAGCAATCAGCCCCAGCATTTT. It codes for CASSSTSNSNQPQHF.

The chain uses TRBV14 and TRBJ1-3; no reliable D call. Germline CDR1 is SGHDN and CDR2 is FVKESK. Trimming stripped 0 bases from V and 0 bases from J, with 6 bases between. The CDR3 is 15 residues long. CDR3 sequence: CASSQDSFSGNTIYF. The DNA of the CDR3 is TGTGCCAGCAGCCAAGATTCTTTCTCTGGAAACACCATATATTTT.

This clone was seen a handful of times. The V gene is TRBV7-9, the J gene TRBJ2-3; perhaps TRBD2 as D (6 bases). Trimming pared 2 bases from V and 1 base from J, leaving 16 bases between. Germline V gene lookup returns CDR1 SEHNR and CDR2 FQNEAQ (reference sequence). The CDR3 runs 17 residues. The CDR3 sequence: CASSLPLGVAGTDTQYF. The DNA for the CDR3 is TGTGCCAGCAGCTTACCCTTAGGGGTAGCGGGCACAGATACGCAGTATTTT.

The J gene is TRBJ2-5, the V gene TRBV5-1; 8 bases match TRBD2. The CDR3 runs 16 residues. With V trimmed by 3 bases and J by 5 bases, 12 bases remained unmatched. Germline V gene lookup returns CDR1 SGHRS and CDR2 YFSETQ. CDR3 region: CASSSGLAIMRETQYF. CDR3 sequence (DNA): TGCGCCAGCAGCTCAGGACTAGCTATCATGAGGGAGACCCAGTACTTC.

The chain is built from TRBV11-2 and TRBJ1-3; D remains ambiguous. Trimming shortened V by 1 base and J by 0 bases, and 4 bases separated the two germline ends. The CDR3 runs 14 residues. The germline V gene encodes CDR1 SGHAT and CDR2 FQNNGV. CDR3 sequence reads: CASSLGSSGNTIYF. The CDR3 nucleotides are TGTGCCAGCAGCTTAGGGAGCTCTGGAAACACCATATATTTT.

This rearrangement joins TRBV2 to TRBJ1-3, with D unclear. CDR1 is SNHLY, CDR2 FYNNEI, per germline. This CDR3 has 14 residues. V was trimmed by 1 base and J by 8 bases, leaving 12 bases between them. The CDR3 sequence is CASSEVSVEDTIYF. CDR3 DNA: TGTGCCAGCAGTGAAGTGAGCGTGGAGGACACCATATATTTT.

The chain joins TRBV6-6 to TRBJ2-6; possibly TRBD1 for D (6 bases). The length of the CDR3 is 14 residues. The germline gives CDR1 MNHNY, CDR2 SVGAGI (reference sequence). V was cut by 0 bases and J by 8 bases, with 8 bases left in between. The CDR3 coding sequence is TGTGCCAGCAGTTACTCCCAGGGGACCAACGTCCTGACTTTC. This sequence encodes CASSYSQGTNVLTF.

V usage is TRBV7-8 and J usage is TRBJ2-7; D is possibly TRBD1 (6 bases). CDR1 is SGHVS and CDR2 is FQNEAQ in the germline V gene. CDR3 length: 18 amino acids. Between the trimmed V and J ends, which lost 1 base and 6 bases, there was a span of 25 bases. DNA of the CDR3: TGTGCCAGCAGCTTAGGGTTAACAGGGTTAGACTTGGGTTGCGAGCAGTACTTC. It encodes CASSLGLTGLDLGCEQYF.

The J gene is TRBJ1-2, the V gene TRBV7-2; no definite D call. The ends were cut back, 1 base at V and 5 bases at J, with 17 bases in the middle. The germline gives CDR1 SGHTA, CDR2 FQGNSA. The length of the CDR3 is 16 residues. CDR3 DNA sequence: TGTGCCAGCAGCTTAGAGGCCCCCGGAACAGATTATGGCTACACCTTC. The encoded protein is CASSLEAPGTDYGYTF.

The chain joins TRBV10-3 to TRBJ1-2, with TRBD1 matching 7 bases. Germline CDR1 and CDR2: ENHRY and SYGVKD. Germline trimming cut 11 bases from V and 6 bases from J; bases unmatched to any gene: 15. The CDR3 has 14 residues. CDR3 sequence reads: CASHRGQPSDGYTF. CDR3 nucleotides: TGTGCCTCCCACCGGGGACAGCCTTCCGATGGCTACACCTTC.

This chain uses TRBV5-5 with TRBJ1-1, with 7 nucleotides matching TRBD1. The germline gives CDR1 SGHKS, CDR2 YYEKEE (reference sequence). Trimming took 1 base from V and 4 from J; bases not matched to a gene: 7. This CDR3 has 15 amino acids. The CDR3 DNA sequence: TGTGCCAGCAGCTTGCGAGGGGGCCAGAGCACTGAAGCTTTCTTT. Amino acid sequence: CASSLRGGQSTEAFF. Supplemented by reference TRBV5-5 and TRBJ1-1, the full variable domain reads DAGVTQSPTHLIKTRGQQVTLRCSPISGHKSVSWYQQVLGQGPQFIFQYYEKEERGRGNFPDRFSARQFPNYSSELNVNALLLGDSALYLCASSLRGGQSTEAFFGQGTRLTVV.

DNA for the CDR3: TGTGCCAGCAGTTGGAGAGGTAGCGGGGGCCCCAATGAGCAGTTCTTC. Encoded protein: CASSWRGSGGPNEQFF. The rearrangement joins TRBV6-2 or TRBV6-3 to TRBJ2-1; the match to TRBD2 covers 9 bases. The V segment lost 4 bases and the J segment 6 bases; nucleotides outside the gene matches: 10. Germline CDR1 and CDR2: MNHEY and SVGEGT. CDR3 length: 16 residues.

The genes are TRBV4-1 and TRBJ1-6; D not resolved. The CDR3 loop spans 15 amino acids. Germline values: CDR1 MGHRA, CDR2 YSYEKL. The V and J ends lost 1 base and 9 bases respectively, with 13 bases between them. CDR3 sequence reads: CASSQGDVFGSPLHF. As DNA, the CDR3 is TGCGCCAGCAGCCAAGGCGATGTCTTCGGTTCACCCCTCCACTTT.

The V and J genes are TRBV29-1 and TRBJ2-3; tentatively, D is TRBD2 (6 bases). The CDR3 sequence is 14 residues long. With 7 bases removed from V and 1 base from J, the gap between germline ends came to 15 bases. CDR1 and CDR2 (germline): SQVTM, ANQGSEA. The CDR3 loop is CSAEDYLGTDTQYF. In DNA, the CDR3 is TGCAGCGCGGAGGACTACCTTGGCACAGATACGCAGTATTTT.

The genes are TRBV6-5 and TRBJ2-1, with 13 bases aligning to TRBD2. The germline V gene has CDR1 MNHEY and CDR2 SVGAGI. The V segment lost 5 bases and the J segment 7 bases; nucleotides outside the gene matches: 5. The CDR3 sequence is 15 residues long. CDR3 sequence reads: CASSTGLAGVNEQFF. DNA of the CDR3: TGTGCCAGCAGTACCGGACTAGCGGGGGTTAATGAGCAGTTCTTC.